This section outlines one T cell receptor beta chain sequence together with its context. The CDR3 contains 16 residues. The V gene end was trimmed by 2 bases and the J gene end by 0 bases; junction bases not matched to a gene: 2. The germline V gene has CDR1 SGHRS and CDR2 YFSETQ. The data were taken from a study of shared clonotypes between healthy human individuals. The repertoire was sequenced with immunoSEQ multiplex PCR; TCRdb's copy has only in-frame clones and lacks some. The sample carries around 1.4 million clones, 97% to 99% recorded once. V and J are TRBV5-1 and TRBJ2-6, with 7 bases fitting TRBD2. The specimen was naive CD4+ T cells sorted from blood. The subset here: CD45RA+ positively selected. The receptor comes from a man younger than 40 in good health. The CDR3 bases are TGCGCCAGCAGCTTAAGGGAGGGCTCTGGGGCCAACGTCCTGACTTTC. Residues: CASSLREGSGANVLTF. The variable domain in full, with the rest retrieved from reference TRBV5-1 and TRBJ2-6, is KAGVTQTPRYLIKTRGQQVTLSCSPISGHRSVSWYQQTPGQGLQFLFEYFSETQRNKGNFPGRFSGRQFSNSRSEMNVSTLELGDSALYLCASSLREGSGANVLTFGAGSRLTVL.